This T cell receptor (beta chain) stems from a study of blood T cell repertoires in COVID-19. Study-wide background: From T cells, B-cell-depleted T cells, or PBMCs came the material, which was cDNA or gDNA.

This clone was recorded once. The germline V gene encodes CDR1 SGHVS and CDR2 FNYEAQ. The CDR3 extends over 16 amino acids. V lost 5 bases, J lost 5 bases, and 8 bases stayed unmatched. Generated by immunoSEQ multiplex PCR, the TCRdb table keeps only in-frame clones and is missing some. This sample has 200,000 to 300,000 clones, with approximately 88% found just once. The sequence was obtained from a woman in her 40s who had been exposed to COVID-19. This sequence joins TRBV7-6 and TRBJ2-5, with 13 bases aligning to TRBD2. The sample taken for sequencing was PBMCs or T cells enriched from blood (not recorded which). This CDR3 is CASSMTSGGNGETQYF. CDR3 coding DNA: TGTGCCAGCAGCATGACTAGCGGGGGGAACGGGGAGACCCAGTACTTC.